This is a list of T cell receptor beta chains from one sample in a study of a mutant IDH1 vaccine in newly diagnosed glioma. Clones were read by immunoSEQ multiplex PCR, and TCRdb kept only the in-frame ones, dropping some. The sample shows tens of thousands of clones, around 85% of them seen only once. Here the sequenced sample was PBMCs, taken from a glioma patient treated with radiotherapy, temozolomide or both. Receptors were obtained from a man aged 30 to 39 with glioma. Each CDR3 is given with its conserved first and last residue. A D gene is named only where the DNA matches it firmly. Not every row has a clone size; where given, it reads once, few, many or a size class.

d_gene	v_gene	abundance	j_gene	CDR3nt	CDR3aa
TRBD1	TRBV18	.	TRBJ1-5	TGTGCCAGCTCACCCGTCTGGACAGGGGTAAATCAGCCCCAGCATTTT	CASSPVWTGVNQPQHF
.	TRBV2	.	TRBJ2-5	TGTGCCAGCAGTGACCCAGGGTTAGATGTTCCAGAGACCCAGTACTTC	CASSDPGLDVPETQYF
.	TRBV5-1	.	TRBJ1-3	TGCGCCAGCAGGAATCAGACTCTCTCTGGAAACACCATATATTTT	CASRNQTLSGNTIYF
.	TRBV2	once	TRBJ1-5	TGTGCCAGCAGTGGGTTCGACAGGTATTATAGCAATCAGCCCCAGCATTTT	CASSGFDRYYSNQPQHF
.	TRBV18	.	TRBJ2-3	TGTGCCAGCTCACTCTACCAGGCCGGCACAGATACGCAGTATTTT	CASSLYQAGTDTQYF
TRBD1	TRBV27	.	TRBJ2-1	TGTGCCAGCGCCCCGGGACAGTACAATGAGCAGTTCTTC	CASAPGQYNEQFF
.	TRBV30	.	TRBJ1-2	TGTGCCTGGAGTGTAATACAGGGTGACGGCTACACCTTC	CAWSVIQGDGYTF
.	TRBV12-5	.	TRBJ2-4	TGTGCTAGTGGTTTGGGGACGAACATTCAGTACTTC	CASGLGTNIQYF
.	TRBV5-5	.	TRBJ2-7	TGTGCCAGCAGCTCTCTGATACCAGGATCCCAGTTACGAGAGCAGTACTTC	CASSSLIPGSQLREQYF
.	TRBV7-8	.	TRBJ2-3	TGTGCCAGCAGCTTAGGGGACTCCTACACAGATACGCAGTATTTT	CASSLGDSYTDTQYF
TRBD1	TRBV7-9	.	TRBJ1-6	TGTGCCAGCAGCTTAACCCCGGGGACAGGGAAGTCACCCCTCCACTTT	CASSLTPGTGKSPLHF
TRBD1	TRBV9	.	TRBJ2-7	TGTGCCAGCAGCGCCGCCGGGACAGCTATCTCCTACGAGCAGTACTTC	CASSAAGTAISYEQYF
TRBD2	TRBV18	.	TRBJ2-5	TGTGCCAGCTCACTCGGACTAGCGGGGGTTGAGACCCAGTACTTC	CASSLGLAGVETQYF
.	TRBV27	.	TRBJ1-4	TGTGCCAGCTCGGAGACGGGACGGCCTCGGGAAAAACTGTTTTTT	CASSETGRPREKLFF
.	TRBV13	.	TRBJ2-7	TGTGCCAGCAGCTTTATTCAGGCCTACGAGCAGTACTTC	CASSFIQAYEQYF
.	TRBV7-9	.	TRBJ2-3	TGTGCCAGCAGCATTTCCTACCAAGGTACGCAGTATTTT	CASSISYQGTQYF
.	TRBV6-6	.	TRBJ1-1	TGTGCCAGCAGTCCCCGATCCACGGGTGGGGGCACTGAAGCTTTCTTT	CASSPRSTGGGTEAFF
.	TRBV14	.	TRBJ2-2	TGTGCCAGCAGCCAACTCCGGGACTCCGGAGACACCGGGGAGCTGTTTTTT	CASSQLRDSGDTGELFF
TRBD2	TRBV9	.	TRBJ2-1	TGTGCCAGCAGCGGGGATGTGGGTCTAGCGGGGGACAATGAGCAGTTCTTC	CASSGDVGLAGDNEQFF
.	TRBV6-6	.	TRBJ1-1	TGTGCCAGCAGTCATTCCGGGACAGAAGCTTTCTTT	CASSHSGTEAFF
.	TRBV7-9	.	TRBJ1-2	TGTGCCAGCAGCCCAAGACAGGCCCCCCTCTATGGCTACACCTTC	CASSPRQAPLYGYTF
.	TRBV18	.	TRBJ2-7	TGTGCCAGCTCACCACCGGGAAAGGGTGGTTACGAGCAGTACTTC	CASSPPGKGGYEQYF
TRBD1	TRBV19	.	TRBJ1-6	TGTGCCAGTAGTCCCGGACAGGGGCCAAATTCACCCCTCCACTTT	CASSPGQGPNSPLHF
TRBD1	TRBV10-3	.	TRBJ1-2	TGTGCCATCAGGCCGGGACAGGGGCGCTCGGGAGGCTACACCTTC	CAIRPGQGRSGGYTF
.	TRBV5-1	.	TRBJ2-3	TGCGCCAGCAGAAAACAGGCAGGGGTAAGCACAGATACGCAGTATTTT	CASRKQAGVSTDTQYF
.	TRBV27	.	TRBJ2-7	TGTGCCAGCAGCCGTTCAACAGGGATCGAGCAGTACTTC	CASSRSTGIEQYF
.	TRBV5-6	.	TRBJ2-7	TGTGCCAGCAGCTTAAGGCAGGGGAGCCACGAGCAGTACTTC	CASSLRQGSHEQYF
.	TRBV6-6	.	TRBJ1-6	TGTGCCAGCAGTACAGGGTGGGCCAATTCACCCCTCCACTTT	CASSTGWANSPLHF
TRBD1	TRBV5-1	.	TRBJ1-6	TGCGCCAGCAGCTTGGCCGGGACAGGGGGTTCACCCCTCCACTTT	CASSLAGTGGSPLHF
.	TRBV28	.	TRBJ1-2	TGTGCCAGCAGTTTTAGGTATGGCTACACCTTC	CASSFRYGYTF
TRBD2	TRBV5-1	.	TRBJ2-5	TGCGCCAGCAGCTTCCAATTGTGGCTAGCGGAAAAAGAGACCCAGTACTTC	CASSFQLWLAEKETQYF
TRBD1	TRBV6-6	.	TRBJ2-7	TGTGCCAGCAGTTATCAGGGGGCGTTAAACGAGCAGTACTTC	CASSYQGALNEQYF
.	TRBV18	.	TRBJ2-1	TGTGCCAGCTCACCGAATCTTGGCGAACTGGAGCAGTTCTTC	CASSPNLGELEQFF
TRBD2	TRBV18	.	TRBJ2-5	TGTGCCAGCTCACGGGGACTAGAAGAAGAGACCCAGTACTTC	CASSRGLEEETQYF
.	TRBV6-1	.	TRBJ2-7	TGTGCCAGCAGTGGATCCAATGGGGTGACCTACGAGCAGTACTTC	CASSGSNGVTYEQYF
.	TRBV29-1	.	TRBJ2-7	TGCAGCGTTGAACCGGGACCTAGTAGGGAGCAGTACTTC	CSVEPGPSREQYF
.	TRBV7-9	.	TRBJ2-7	TGTGCCAGCAGCTTCTCCAATGACTACGAGCAGTACTTC	CASSFSNDYEQYF